Listed below are T cell receptor beta chains from one sample, sequenced in a study of T cells after yellow fever vaccination. TCRdb reprocessed the 5' RACE reads via MiXCR and lists one record per CDR3 protein. Here the sample spans nearly 550,000 distinct CDR3 sequences, approximately 21% being singletons. Sequencing was performed on PBMCs, taken 15 days after the yellow fever booster vaccination. These receptors originate from a man aged 25 to 40 who received the YFV17D yellow fever vaccine. The CDR3 runs from the conserved cysteine through the conserved F or W. The D gene is left open where the match is weak.

D	J	V	CDR3
TRBD2	TRBJ2-2	TRBV4-2	CASSQETSGRAVTGELFF
-	TRBJ2-2	TRBV5-1	CASSLRVSATGELFF
-	TRBJ1-3	TRBV7-9	CAGRRSSGNTIYF
-	TRBJ2-3	TRBV20-1	CSAGGGSGGGTDTQYF
-	TRBJ2-3	TRBV6-1	CASGTFGRPLDTQYF
TRBD1	TRBJ2-7	TRBV20-1	CSATGTGGWENYEQYF
-	TRBJ2-7	TRBV12-3/TRBV12-4	CASRLGPRTGTEQYF
-	TRBJ2-1	TRBV20-1	CSASQGTNEQFF
TRBD2	TRBJ2-3	TRBV29-1	CSVERLAGRTDTQYF
TRBD2	TRBJ2-1	TRBV12-3/TRBV12-4	CASSARLAGPYNEQFF
-	TRBJ1-2	TRBV21-1	CASSKADRPFRGYTF
TRBD2	TRBJ2-2	TRBV6-5	CASSYSLAGANTGELFF
TRBD2	TRBJ2-7	TRBV12-3/TRBV12-4	CASSPLAGASRGEQYF
-	TRBJ2-3	TRBV12-3/TRBV12-4	CASTEEDTQYF
TRBD2	TRBJ2-7	TRBV12-3/TRBV12-4	CASSTSGAVYEQYF